This T cell receptor (beta chain) was captured in a study of control samples from healthy donors and cancer patients (TCRdb year 2020). Libraries were prepared through the immunoSEQ multiplex PCR assay. In its TCRdb copy, this immuneACCESS table keeps in-frame sequences only and misses some clones. Where compared with another copy, unresolved V genes explain less than half of these, and the others have no known cause. The sample table contains approximately 97,000 clones; only one count was recorded for roughly 92% of them. The ten largest clonotypes hold around 3% of the sample. According to the germline V gene, CDR1 reads LGHNT and CDR2 reads FRNRAP. V and J lose 1 base and 4 bases, and a span of 13 bases separates them. Spanning cysteine to phenylalanine, the CDR3 consists of 15 amino acids. Of all the DNA, just the CDR3 is kept, 45 bases in frame from base 1. Turning to this clone: No antigen is known for it. Base quality data are lacking; no much larger clone is found one base away.

The chain employs TRBV12-5 and TRBJ1-2; a tentative D match to TRBD1 spans 5 bases. This TCR came from a human donor in good health. The donor label of this sample is uncertain. Sequencing input: blood. CDR3 reads: CASGLDTDKVYGYTF. The nucleotide sequence reads TGTGCTAGTGGTTTGGACACGGACAAGGTCTATGGCTACACCTTC. With all but the CDR3 taken from the reference TRBV12-5 and TRBJ1-2 genes, the full variable domain is: DARVTQTPRHKVTEMGQEVTMRCQPILGHNTVFWYRQTMMQGLELLAYFRNRAPLDDSGMPKDRFSAEMPDATLATLKIQPSEPRDSAVYFCASGLDTDKVYGYTFGSGTRLTVV.